This T cell receptor beta chain stems from a study of shared clonotypes between healthy human individuals. Study results and caveats: How much donors shared clonotypes was expected to be affected by sequencing depth.

Healthy HIV-negative adults with no recent acute infections or vaccinations were recruited as donors. The unsorted samples took tens of millions of PBMCs to get genomic DNA. As processed by the authors: Filtering differed for immunoSEQ, which gave only junction sequences without quality scores. Data came from immunoSEQ multiplex PCR; TCRdb stores just in-frame clones and leaves some out. That table supplies the V and J calls and clone size; D and trimming were determined from the DNA. The sample lists about 490,000 clones; 65% to 80% were seen once. V dropped 2 bases and J dropped 6 bases, with 4 bases sitting between them. Germline CDR1 is SGHTA and CDR2 is FQGTGA. This CDR3 comprises 11 residues. Concerning this clone itself: Antigen: not known.

The source material was PBMCs. The J gene is TRBJ1-2, the V gene TRBV7-3; D call uncertain. This TCR derives from a woman aged 40 to 50 in good health. Some clones in this sample may be carry-over from other donors' samples. The CDR3 region is CASSLRHGYTF. CDR3 sequence (DNA): TGTGCCAGCAGCTTACGGCATGGCTACACCTTC.